This T cell receptor (beta chain) was captured by sequencing in a study of PD-1 blockade in classical Hodgkin lymphoma. The CDR3 length is 14 residues. Germline-derived CDR1 and CDR2 are SQVTM and ANQGSEA. V dropped 4 bases and J dropped 7; count of bases not matched to a gene: 9. The patients all showed relapse after autologous stem cell transplantation, while their brentuximab vedotin exposure varied. Assay used: immunoSEQ multiplex PCR; TCRdb lists only in-frame clones, some missing. Found here are roughly 20,000 clones, approximately 90% of them singletons; the top ten hold under 15%. This material consisted of peripheral blood mononuclear cells (PBMCs), taken before the second cycle of nivolumab. V and J are TRBV29-1 and TRBJ2-1, with TRBD2 matching over 8 bases. This receptor was obtained from a human donor with classical Hodgkin lymphoma. CDR3 protein: CSVVSPGGQNEQFF. In DNA, the CDR3 is TGCAGCGTTGTGTCTCCGGGGGGGCAGAATGAGCAGTTCTTC.